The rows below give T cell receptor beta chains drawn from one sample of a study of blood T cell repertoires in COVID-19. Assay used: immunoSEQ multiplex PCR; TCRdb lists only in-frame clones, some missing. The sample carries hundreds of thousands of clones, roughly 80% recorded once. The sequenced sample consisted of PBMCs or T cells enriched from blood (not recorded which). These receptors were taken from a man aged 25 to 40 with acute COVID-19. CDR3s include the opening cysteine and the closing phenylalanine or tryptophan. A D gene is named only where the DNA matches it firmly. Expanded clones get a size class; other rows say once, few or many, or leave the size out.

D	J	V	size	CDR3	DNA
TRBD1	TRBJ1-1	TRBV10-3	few	CAISESSNSGTEAFF	TGTGCCATCAGTGAGTCCTCTAACTCCGGGACAGAGGCTTTCTTT
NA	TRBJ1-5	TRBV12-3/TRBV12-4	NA	CASSVGGQPQHF	TGTGCCAGCAGTGTGGGAGGGCAGCCCCAGCATTTT
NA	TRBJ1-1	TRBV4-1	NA	CASSLLLGGTYTEAFF	TGCGCCAGCAGCCTGCTCTTGGGGGGGACTTACACTGAAGCTTTCTTT
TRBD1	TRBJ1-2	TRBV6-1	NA	CASSDPRQGNYGYTF	TGTGCCAGCAGTGACCCAAGACAGGGGAACTATGGCTACACCTTC
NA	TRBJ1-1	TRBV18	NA	CASSPGLWANRNTEAFF	TGTGCCAGCTCACCGGGCTTGTGGGCCAACCGAAACACTGAAGCTTTCTTT
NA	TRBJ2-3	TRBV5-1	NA	CASSPGVGADTQYF	TGCGCCAGCAGCCCGGGGGTAGGGGCAGATACGCAGTATTTT
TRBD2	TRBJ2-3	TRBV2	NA	CASRLAGVGTDTQYF	TGTGCCAGCAGACTAGCGGGGGTAGGGACAGATACGCAGTATTTT
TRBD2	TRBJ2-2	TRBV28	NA	CASTLTSGRGELFF	TGTGCCAGCACTTTGACTAGCGGGAGAGGGGAGCTGTTTTTT
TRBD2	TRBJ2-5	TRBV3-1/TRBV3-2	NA	CASKLAGAEETQYF	TGTGCCAGCAAACTAGCGGGGGCCGAAGAGACCCAGTACTTC
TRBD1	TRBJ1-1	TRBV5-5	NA	CASSIGTGAMNTEAFF	TGTGCCAGCAGCATAGGGACAGGGGCCATGAACACTGAAGCTTTCTTT
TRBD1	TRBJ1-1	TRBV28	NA	CASRTGGEREAFF	TGTGCCAGCAGGACAGGGGGCGAAAGAGAAGCTTTCTTT
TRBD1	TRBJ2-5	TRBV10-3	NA	CASASGGGETQYF	TGTGCCTCGGCCTCAGGGGGCGGGGAGACCCAGTACTTC
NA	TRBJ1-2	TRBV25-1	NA	CASRDRDLYGYTF	TGTGCCAGCAGGGACAGAGACCTCTATGGCTACACCTTC
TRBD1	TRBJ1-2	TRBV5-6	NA	CASSLALGRGYGYTF	TGTGCCAGCAGCTTGGCGCTAGGCAGGGGGTATGGCTACACCTTC
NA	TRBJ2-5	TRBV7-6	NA	CASSLNSYGQETQYF	TGTGCCAGCAGCTTAAATAGTTACGGCCAAGAGACCCAGTACTTC
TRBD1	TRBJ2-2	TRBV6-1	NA	CASSEPGGATGELFF	TGTGCCAGCAGTGAGCCAGGGGGCGCCACCGGGGAGCTGTTTTTT
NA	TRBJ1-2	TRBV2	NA	CASTYGYTF	TGTGCCAGCACTTATGGCTACACCTTC
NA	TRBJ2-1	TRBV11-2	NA	CASSLTAGARFSEQFF	TGTGCCAGCAGCTTAACTGCGGGCGCGCGTTTCTCTGAGCAGTTCTTC
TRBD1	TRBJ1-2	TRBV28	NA	CASSGQRLGYTF	TGTGCCAGTTCGGGACAGCGCCTTGGCTACACCTTC
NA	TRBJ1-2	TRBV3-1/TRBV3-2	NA	CASSQGRAGIYGYTF	TGTGCCAGCAGCCAAGGTCGAGCAGGAATCTATGGCTACACCTTC
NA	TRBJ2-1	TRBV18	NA	CASSHQDSTDEQFF	TGTGCCAGCTCACACCAGGACAGTACGGATGAGCAGTTCTTC
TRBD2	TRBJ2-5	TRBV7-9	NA	CASNELGGIEETQYF	TGTGCCAGCAACGAGCTCGGGGGGATTGAAGAGACCCAGTACTTC
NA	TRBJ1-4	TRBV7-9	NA	CASSLGAKLFF	TGTGCCAGCAGCTTAGGAGCAAAACTGTTTTTT
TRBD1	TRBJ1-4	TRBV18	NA	CASSPLNGQGPTNEKLFF	TGTGCCAGCTCACCACTAAACGGACAGGGCCCAACTAATGAAAAACTGTTTTTT
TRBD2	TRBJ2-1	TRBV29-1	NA	CSGGDGPTSGAEQFF	TGCAGCGGGGGGGACGGCCCCACTAGCGGCGCTGAGCAGTTCTTC
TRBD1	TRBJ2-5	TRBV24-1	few	CATSDSGQGAETQYF	TGTGCCACCAGTGATTCGGGACAGGGGGCAGAGACCCAGTACTTC
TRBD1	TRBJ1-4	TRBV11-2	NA	CASSRDRGREKLFF	TGTGCCAGCAGCCGGGACAGGGGGAGGGAAAAACTGTTTTTT
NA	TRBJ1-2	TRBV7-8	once	CASSLVDKGYTF	TGTGCCAGCAGCTTAGTCGACAAGGGCTACACCTTC
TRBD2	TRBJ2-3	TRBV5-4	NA	CASSGNTRAGGNEQYF	TGTGCCAGCAGCGGAAATACTAGAGCGGGGGGGAATGAGCAGTATTTT
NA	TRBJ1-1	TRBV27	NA	CASSPHVRGEAFF	TGTGCCAGCAGTCCCCACGTCCGGGGTGAAGCTTTCTTT
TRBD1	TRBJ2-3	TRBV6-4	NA	CASSESGGRGTDTQYF	TGTGCCAGCAGTGAATCAGGGGGTCGTGGGACAGATACGCAGTATTTT
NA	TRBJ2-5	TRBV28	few	CASSGSSQETQYF	TGTGCCAGCAGCGGGTCTTCCCAAGAGACCCAGTACTTC
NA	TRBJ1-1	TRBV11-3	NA	CASTPGEGQPYTEAFF	TGTGCCAGCACCCCTGGGGAGGGACAACCTTACACTGAAGCTTTCTTT
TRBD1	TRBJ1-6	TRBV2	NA	CASSELGTANNSPLHF	TGTGCCAGCAGTGAATTGGGGACAGCGAATAATTCACCCCTCCACTTT
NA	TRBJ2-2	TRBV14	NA	CASSHLNTGELFF	TGTGCCAGCAGCCACTTGAACACCGGGGAGCTGTTTTTT
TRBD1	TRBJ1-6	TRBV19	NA	CASSSPGQGTGYSPLHF	TGTGCCAGTAGTAGTCCGGGACAGGGAACTGGTTATTCACCCCTCCACTTT
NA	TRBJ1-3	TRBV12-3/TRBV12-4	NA	CASSSELRNTIYF	TGTGCCAGCAGTTCTGAGTTGAGAAACACCATATATTTT
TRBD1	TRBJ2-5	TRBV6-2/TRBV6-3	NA	CASSYGQGAFETQYF	TGTGCCAGCAGTTACGGGCAGGGGGCCTTTGAGACCCAGTACTTC
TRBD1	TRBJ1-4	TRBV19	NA	CASSIDGQGETNEKLFF	TGTGCCAGTAGTATAGATGGACAGGGTGAAACTAATGAAAAACTGTTTTTT
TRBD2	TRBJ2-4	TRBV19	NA	CASSKIAGGRNIQYF	TGTGCCAGTAGCAAAATAGCGGGAGGGAGAAACATTCAGTACTTC
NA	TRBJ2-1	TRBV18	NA	CASSPGSGIAYNEQFF	TGTGCCAGCTCACCAGGTTCGGGTATCGCGTACAATGAGCAGTTCTTC
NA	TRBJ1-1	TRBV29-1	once	CSVETGLNTEAFF	TGCAGCGTTGAAACAGGACTGAACACTGAAGCTTTCTTT
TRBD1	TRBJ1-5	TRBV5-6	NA	CASSLGQGAQPQHF	TGTGCCAGCAGCTTGGGACAGGGGGCTCAGCCCCAGCATTTT
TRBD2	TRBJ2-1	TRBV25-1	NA	CASSYYSGGGNEQFF	TGTGCCAGCAGTTACTATAGCGGGGGAGGTAATGAGCAGTTCTTC
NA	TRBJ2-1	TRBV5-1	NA	CASSSGIREQFF	TGCGCCAGCAGCTCAGGGATCCGCGAGCAGTTCTTC
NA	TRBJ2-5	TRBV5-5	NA	CASSLDGQLKETQYF	TGTGCCAGCAGCTTGGACGGACAGCTCAAAGAGACCCAGTACTTC
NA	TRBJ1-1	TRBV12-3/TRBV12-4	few	CASSYGGEAFF	TGTGCCAGCAGTTACGGGGGTGAAGCTTTCTTT
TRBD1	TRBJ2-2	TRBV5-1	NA	CASSTPGQGKGELFF	TGCGCCAGCAGCACTCCGGGACAGGGAAAGGGGGAGCTATTTTTT
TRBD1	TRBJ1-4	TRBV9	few	CASSSGQGNEKLFF	TGTGCCAGCAGCTCCGGACAGGGAAATGAAAAACTGTTTTTT
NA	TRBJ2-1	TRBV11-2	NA	CASRINRVGNEQFF	TGTGCCAGCAGGATTAACAGGGTGGGCAATGAGCAGTTCTTC
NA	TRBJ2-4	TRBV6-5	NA	CASSYSHTDIQYF	TGTGCCAGCAGTTACTCGCACACCGACATTCAGTACTTC
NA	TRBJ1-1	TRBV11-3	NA	CASSWRGGPAFF	TGTGCCAGCAGCTGGCGTGGAGGGCCAGCTTTCTTT
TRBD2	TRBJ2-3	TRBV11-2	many	CASSLARTGGATTDTQYF	TGTGCCAGCAGCTTAGCAAGAACCGGGGGGGCGACCACAGATACGCAGTATTTT
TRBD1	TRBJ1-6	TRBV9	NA	CASSVKTGSSPLHF	TGTGCCAGCAGCGTAAAGACAGGGAGTTCACCCCTCCACTTT